Listed here is a single T cell receptor (beta chain). This entry comes from a study of identical twins. After template switching added a universal primer site, the resulting cDNA carried unique molecular identifiers. MiXCR was run by TCRdb on the 5' RACE reads, yielding one entry per CDR3 protein. Of about 240,000 distinct CDR3 sequences listed, approximately 11% were seen once; the top ten hold about 3.9%. Germline CDR1 and CDR2: MNHNS and SASEGT. The CDR3 has 14 residues. The V segment lost 4 bases and the J segment 3 bases; nucleotides outside the gene matches: 4. This same sample was also part of a study on yellow fever vaccine responses in identical twins.

Sequenced sample: memory (CD45RO+) T cells sorted from blood. This TCR came from a woman aged 18 to 35 in good health. The chain recombines TRBV6-1 with TRBJ1-2; 8 bases align to TRBD1. CDR3 bases: TGTGCCAGCAGTGCCCAGGGGGCAGACTATGGCTACACCTTC. This codes for CASSAQGADYGYTF.